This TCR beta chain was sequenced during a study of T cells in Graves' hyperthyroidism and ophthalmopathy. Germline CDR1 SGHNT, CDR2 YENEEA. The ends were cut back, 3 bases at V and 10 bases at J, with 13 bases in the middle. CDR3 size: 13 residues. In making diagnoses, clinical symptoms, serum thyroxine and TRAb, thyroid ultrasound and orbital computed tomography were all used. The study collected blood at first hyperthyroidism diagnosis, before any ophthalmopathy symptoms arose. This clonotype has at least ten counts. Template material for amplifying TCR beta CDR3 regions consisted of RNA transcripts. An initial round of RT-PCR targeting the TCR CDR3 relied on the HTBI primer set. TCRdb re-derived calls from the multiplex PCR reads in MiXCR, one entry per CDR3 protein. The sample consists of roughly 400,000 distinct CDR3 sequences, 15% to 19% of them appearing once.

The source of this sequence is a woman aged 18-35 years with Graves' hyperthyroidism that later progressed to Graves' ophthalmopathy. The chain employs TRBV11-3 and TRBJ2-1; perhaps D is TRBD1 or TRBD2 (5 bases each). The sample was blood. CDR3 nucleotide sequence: TGTGCCAGCAGCTTTGGGGGATGGGGCGAGCAGTTCTTC. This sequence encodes CASSFGGWGEQFF.